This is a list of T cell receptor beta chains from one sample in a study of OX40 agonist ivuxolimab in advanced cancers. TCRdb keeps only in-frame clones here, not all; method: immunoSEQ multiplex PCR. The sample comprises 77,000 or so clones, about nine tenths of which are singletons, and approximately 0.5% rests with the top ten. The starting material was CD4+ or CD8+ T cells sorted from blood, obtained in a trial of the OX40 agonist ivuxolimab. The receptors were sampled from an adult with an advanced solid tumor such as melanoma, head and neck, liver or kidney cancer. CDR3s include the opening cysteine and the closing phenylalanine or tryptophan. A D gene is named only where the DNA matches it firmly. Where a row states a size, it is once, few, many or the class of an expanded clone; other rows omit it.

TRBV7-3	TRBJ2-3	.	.	TGTGCCAGCAGCTTAAGCACCGCTGGGGCAGATACGCAGTATTTT	CASSLSTAGADTQYF
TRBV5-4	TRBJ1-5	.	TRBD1	TGTGCCAGCAGCTGGGGGACAGCGCAAAGCAATCAGCCCCAGCATTTT	CASSWGTAQSNQPQHF
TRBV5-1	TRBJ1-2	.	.	TGCGCCAGCCAGCCGGGGGTAGCAGATGGCTACACCTTC	CASQPGVADGYTF
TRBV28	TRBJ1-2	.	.	TGTGCCAGCCGGAAGGGGGGCAATGGCTACACCTTC	CASRKGGNGYTF
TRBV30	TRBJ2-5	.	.	TGTGCCTGGAGTGTACTCTGGCAAGAGACCCAGTACTTC	CAWSVLWQETQYF
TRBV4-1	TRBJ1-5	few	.	TGCGCCAGCAGCCAAGACAGGAATCAGCCCCAGCATTTT	CASSQDRNQPQHF
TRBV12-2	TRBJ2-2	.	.	TGTGCAAGTCGCTCTCCCCGACTAGCGGGAGTAAGCGCCGGGGAGCTGTTTTTT	CASRSPRLAGVSAGELFF
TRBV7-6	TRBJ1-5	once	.	TGTGCCAGCAGCTTACGCGAGTGGGAGCCCCAGCATTTT	CASSLREWEPQHF
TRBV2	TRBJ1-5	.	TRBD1	TGTGCCAGCACCAGAGCCCCACCTCCAGGGGGGGTTGGCAATCAGCCCCAGCATTTT	CASTRAPPPGGVGNQPQHF
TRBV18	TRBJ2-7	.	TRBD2	TGTGCCAGCTCACCACCTGTCGGGACTAGCGGGAGTCGGAACGAGCAGTACTTC	CASSPPVGTSGSRNEQYF
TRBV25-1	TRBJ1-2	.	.	TGTGCCAGCCGGAGGGGAGAAGATGGCTACACCTTC	CASRRGEDGYTF
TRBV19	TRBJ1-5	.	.	TGTGCCACCGCCTTACAGGGATTCAATCAGCCCCAGCATTTT	CATALQGFNQPQHF
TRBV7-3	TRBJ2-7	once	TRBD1	TGTGCCAGCAGCTCGACCGGGACAGGGGCCTACGAGCAGTACTTC	CASSSTGTGAYEQYF
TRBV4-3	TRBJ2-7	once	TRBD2	TGCGCCAGCAGCCAACCCGGGACTAGAGGCTACGAGCAGTACTTC	CASSQPGTRGYEQYF
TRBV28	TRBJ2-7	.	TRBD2	TGTGCCAGCAGCACGATCTATAGCGGGAGCCGGGGGTTCTACGAGCAGTACTTC	CASSTIYSGSRGFYEQYF
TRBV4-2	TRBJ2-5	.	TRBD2	TGTGCCAGCAGCCAAGCTAGCGGGAGTCAGGAGACCCAGTACTTC	CASSQASGSQETQYF
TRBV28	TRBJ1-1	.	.	TGTGCCAGCCTCCACTCAGGGGCCTACACTGAAGCTTTCTTT	CASLHSGAYTEAFF
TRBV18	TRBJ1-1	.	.	TGTGCCAGCTCCCTCTTATCCCCTAAGGGGGGAATGAACACTGAAGCTTTCTTT	CASSLLSPKGGMNTEAFF
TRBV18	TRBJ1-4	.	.	TGTGCCAGCTCACCGGGTCTGGCTAATGAAAAACTGTTTTTT	CASSPGLANEKLFF
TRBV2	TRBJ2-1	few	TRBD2	TGTGCCAGCTCTAAAACTAGCGGGTCCTACAATGAGCAGTTCTTC	CASSKTSGSYNEQFF
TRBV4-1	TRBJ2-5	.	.	TGCGCCAGCAGCCGGATAGGGTGGGGCCAAGAGACCCAGTACTTC	CASSRIGWGQETQYF
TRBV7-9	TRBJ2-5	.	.	TGTGCCAGCAGCCGTCTCGTGGGGCGAGAGACCCAGTACTTC	CASSRLVGRETQYF
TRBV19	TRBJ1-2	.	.	TGTGCCAGCCGTTCGAGCGGACGGACGGTTGGCTACACCTTC	CASRSSGRTVGYTF
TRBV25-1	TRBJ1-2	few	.	TGTGCCAGCAGTGAGGCTTTTGTTGGCTACACCTTC	CASSEAFVGYTF
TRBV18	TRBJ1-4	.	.	TGTGCCAGCTCACGGGCAGGCGCAACTAATGAAAAACTGTTTTTT	CASSRAGATNEKLFF
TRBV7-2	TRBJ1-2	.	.	TGTGCCAGCAGCTTGACTCAGGCTCTTTATGGCTACACCTTC	CASSLTQALYGYTF
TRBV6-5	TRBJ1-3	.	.	TGTGCCAGCAGTTACGCGGGCGTCTCTGGAAACACCATATATTTT	CASSYAGVSGNTIYF
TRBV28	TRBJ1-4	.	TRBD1	TGTGCCAGCAGCCCTGGACAGGGAAGGGAAAAACTGTTTTTT	CASSPGQGREKLFF
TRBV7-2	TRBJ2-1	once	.	TGTGCCAGCAGCGTCGGACAGCTCTCCTACAATGAGCAGTTCTTC	CASSVGQLSYNEQFF
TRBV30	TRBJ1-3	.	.	TGTGCCTGGAGTGTACGCGGGGATCAAGACACCATATATTTT	CAWSVRGDQDTIYF
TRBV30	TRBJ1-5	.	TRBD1	TGTGCCTGGAGTGTCCCGACAGGGGCGATGGGCAATCAGCCCCAGCATTTT	CAWSVPTGAMGNQPQHF
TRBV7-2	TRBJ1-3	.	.	TGTGCCAGCAGCCCCAGGGACACCATATATTTT	CASSPRDTIYF
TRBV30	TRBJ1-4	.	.	TGTGCCTGCCCCCTGCTAGAGACAACTAATGAAAAACTGTTTTTT	CACPLLETTNEKLFF
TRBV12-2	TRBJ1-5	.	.	TGTGCAAGTCGCTTAGTCAGACAGGGGGCGAATCAGCCCCAGCATTTT	CASRLVRQGANQPQHF
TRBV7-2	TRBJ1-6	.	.	TGTGCCAGCAGCTTCAGGGAATCACCCCTCCACTTT	CASSFRESPLHF
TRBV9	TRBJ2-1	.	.	TGTGCCAGCAGCGGCGGGACAGCCCCATCCTACAATGAGCAGTTCTTC	CASSGGTAPSYNEQFF
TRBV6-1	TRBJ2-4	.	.	TGTGCCAGCAGTCCGGTAACGGCCAAAAACATTCAGTACTTC	CASSPVTAKNIQYF
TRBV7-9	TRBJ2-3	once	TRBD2	TGTGCCAGCAGCCAGACTAGCTTCGGCGCAGATACGCAGTATTTT	CASSQTSFGADTQYF
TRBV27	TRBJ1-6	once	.	TGTGCCAGCAGTCCTCATATTTTGAAGAATTCACCCCTCCACTTT	CASSPHILKNSPLHF
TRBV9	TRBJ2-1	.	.	TGTGCCAGCAGCGTTGTAGGGAGCGGCTCCTACAATGAGCAGTTCTTC	CASSVVGSGSYNEQFF
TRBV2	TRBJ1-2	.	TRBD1	TGTGCCAGCAGTTTGACAGGGGCTAACTATGGCTACACCTTC	CASSLTGANYGYTF
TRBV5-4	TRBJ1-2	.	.	TGTGCCAGCAGCACCAACAGGGCGGGCTATGGCTACACCTTC	CASSTNRAGYGYTF
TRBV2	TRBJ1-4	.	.	TGTGCCAGCAGCAGCCCTCCCCTGAGGTCGAATAGCCCCACTAATGAAAAACTGTTTTTT	CASSSPPLRSNSPTNEKLFF
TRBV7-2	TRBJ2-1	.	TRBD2	TGTGCCAGCAGCCCGGGACTAGCGGGCCTTACCTACAATGAGCAGTTCTTC	CASSPGLAGLTYNEQFF
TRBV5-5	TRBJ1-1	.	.	TGTGCCAGCAGCTTGGGTGGGGAGACTGAAGCTTTCTTT	CASSLGGETEAFF
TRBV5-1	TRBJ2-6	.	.	TGCGCCAGCAGCTTGGCGGGCCTTTACGGGGCCAACGTCCTGACTTTC	CASSLAGLYGANVLTF
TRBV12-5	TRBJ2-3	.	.	TGTGCTAGTGGTTTAGGGAGTGTGAGCACAGATACGCAGTATTTT	CASGLGSVSTDTQYF
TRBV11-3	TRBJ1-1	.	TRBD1	TGTGCCAGCAGCAAAAGACAGGGGGCTTACACTGAAGCTTTCTTT	CASSKRQGAYTEAFF
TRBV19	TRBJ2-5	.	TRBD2	TGTGCCAGTAGTATCCTAGCGGGAGGCGGCTCAGAGACCCAGTACTTC	CASSILAGGGSETQYF
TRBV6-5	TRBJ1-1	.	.	TGTGCCAGCACCCCGAGCCGGACTGAAGCTTTCTTT	CASTPSRTEAFF
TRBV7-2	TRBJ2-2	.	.	TGTGCCAGCAGCTTATGGGGAACCGGGGAGCTGTTTTTT	CASSLWGTGELFF
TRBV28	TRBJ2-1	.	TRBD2	TGTGCCAGCAGTCGTCCGGGACTAGTATACAATGAGCAGTTCTTC	CASSRPGLVYNEQFF
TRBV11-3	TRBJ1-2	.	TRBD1	TGTGCCAGCAGTCCGGGACAGGGGAGGGCTAACTATGGCTACACCTTC	CASSPGQGRANYGYTF